This passage covers 25 T cell receptor beta chains from one sample sequenced in a study of T-cell memory formation after mild COVID-19 (dated by TCRdb to about 2021). Library construction relied on 5' RACE. Sequenced on an Illumina NovaSeq 6000. The public reads were reanalyzed by TCRdb: fastp trimming at Q25, MiXCR alignment, in-frame beta chains only. CDR3 protein duplicates are merged, each entry listing the most common genes and DNA. The sample has about 390,000 distinct CDR3 sequences on record, over 20% of them singletons. 9.5% to 15% of the sample rests with the top ten. Material: PBMCs or a T cell subset sorted from them (not recorded which). The origin of the receptors is an adult woman who had mild COVID-19 (a few samples of this study predate the infection). The sample titles of this study are shuffled in the database, so cell type and time point are left out; the donor was told from shared clones.

This clonotype was recorded at least ten times. The J gene is TRBJ2-1, the V gene TRBV11-2; 9 bases map to TRBD1. Trimming at V came to 4 bases and at J to 5 bases, leaving 6 bases not matched to a gene. The germline V gene has CDR1 SGHAT and CDR2 FQNNGV. This CDR3 has 15 residues. In nucleotides, the CDR3 is TGTGCCAGCAGCTCCTCGGACAGGGGCGACAATGAGCAGTTCTTC. Translation: CASSSSDRGDNEQFF.

Only a few counts were recorded for this clonotype. CDR3 nucleotides: TGCGCCAGCAGGGAGGGGGCCACTAATGAAAAACTGTTTTTT. This encodes CASREGATNEKLFF. The chain links TRBV5-1 to TRBJ1-4; 7 nucleotides agree with TRBD1. CDR1 and CDR2 (germline): SGHRS, YFSETQ. The CDR3 sequence is 14 residues long. V was clipped by 5 bases and J by 2 bases; unmatched bases: 3. Based on the CDR3 plus reference TRBV5-1 and TRBJ1-4, the full variable domain is KAGVTQTPRYLIKTRGQQVTLSCSPISGHRSVSWYQQTPGQGLQFLFEYFSETQRNKGNFPGRFSGRQFSNSRSEMNVSTLELGDSALYLCASREGATNEKLFFGSGTQLSVL.

This clonotype was counted only a few times. The V gene is TRBV20-1, the J gene TRBJ1-6, with unresolved D. The germline V gene encodes CDR1 DFQATT and CDR2 SNEGSKA (reference sequence). V lost 1 base and J 3 bases, leaving 10 bases between the germline ends. The CDR3 is made up of 15 amino acids. The CDR3 spells CSARVSGHYNSPLHF. The CDR3 DNA reads TGCAGTGCTAGAGTATCCGGGCACTATAATTCACCCCTCCACTTT.

This clonotype appeared a few times. V gene TRBV7-9 combines with J gene TRBJ1-3; D not certain. Trimming pared 1 base from V and 3 bases from J, leaving 7 bases between. Germline assignment: CDR1 SEHNR and CDR2 FQNEAQ (reference sequence). This CDR3 is 14 amino acids long. The CDR3 protein is CASSLVMSGNTIYF. The CDR3 DNA sequence: TGTGCCAGCAGCTTAGTTATGAGTGGAAACACCATATATTTT.

The table lists this clonotype with a few counts. The gene calls are TRBV12-3 or TRBV12-4 and TRBJ2-3; TRBD2 matches 7 bases. CDR3 length: 16 amino acids. The junction had 8 bases not matched to a gene; V was cut back by 3 bases and J by 2 bases. CDR3 sequence: CASSLGDYLNTDTQYF. CDR3 coding DNA: TGTGCCAGCAGTTTGGGGGACTACCTAAACACAGATACGCAGTATTTT.

The chain has TRBV12-2 and TRBJ2-5; the tabulated D call, TRBD1, remains unverified against the DNA. TRBV12-2 counts as a pseudogene. The CDR3 is 15 amino acids. Here the CDR3 reads CASRLAGQPQETQYF. Here the CDR3 DNA reads TGTGCAAGTCGCTTAGCGGGACAGCCCCAAGAGACCCAGTACTTC.

J is TRBJ1-6 and V is TRBV27, with 8 bases identical to TRBD1. Germline V lookup: CDR1 MNHEY, CDR2 SMNVEV (reference sequence). Unmatched junction bases numbered 7, after V lost 8 bases and J lost 13 bases. CDR3 length: 12 residues. The CDR3 DNA reads TGTGCCAGCTGTGACAGGGGCAAGCCCCTCCACTTT. It yields the protein CASCDRGKPLHF.

The chain recombines TRBV7-2 with TRBJ2-3; D remains unclear. This CDR3 is built from 13 residues. The germline V gene encodes CDR1 SGHTA and CDR2 FQGNSA. The ends were cut back, 6 bases at V and 0 bases at J, with 7 bases in the middle. DNA of the CDR3: TGTGCCAGCAGACGGCCTAGCACAGATACGCAGTATTTT. Translating it yields CASRRPSTDTQYF.

V is TRBV7-2 and J is TRBJ2-3; TRBD1 might be the D (6 bases). V lost 3 bases and J lost 2, with 15 bases in between. The length of the CDR3 is 16 residues. Germline loops: CDR1 SGHTA, CDR2 FQGNSA. The CDR3 DNA reads TGTGCCAGCAGCTTTTCGCGTCACAGGGACACAGATACGCAGTATTTT. This sequence encodes CASSFSRHRDTDTQYF.

The CDR3 protein is CASSSGFRNEQFF. CDR3 coding DNA: TGTGCCAGCAGCTCAGGGTTTAGGAATGAGCAGTTCTTC. The V and J genes are TRBV6-5 and TRBJ2-1; D possibly corresponds to TRBD1 (5 bases). Germline assignment: CDR1 MNHEY and CDR2 SVGAGI. This CDR3 is 13 amino acids long. V was clipped by 6 bases and J by 7 bases, with 13 bases between them.

This clonotype was found a few times. This chain links TRBV5-1 with TRBJ2-7; 11 positions match TRBD2. The CDR3 extends over 14 amino acids. V dropped 4 bases and J dropped 4; count of bases not matched to a gene: 4. Germline V lookup: CDR1 SGHRS, CDR2 YFSETQ. CDR3 nucleotides: TGCGCCAGCAGCGTCACTAGCGGGAGTTACGAGCAGTACTTC. Its translation is CASSVTSGSYEQYF.

This clonotype was seen a few times. The chain joins TRBV3-1 to TRBJ1-1; D gene uncertain. The CDR3 has 13 residues. V was shortened by 4 bases and J by 4 bases, with 10 bases between the two germline ends. Germline V CDR1 and CDR2: LGHDT, YNNKEL (reference sequence). CDR3 nucleotides: TGTGCCAGCAGCCGTCTCGAGTTCACTGAAGCTTTCTTT. As protein: CASSRLEFTEAFF.

This clonotype was found a few times. The chain couples TRBV10-2 to TRBJ2-7; 7 bases align to TRBD2. Germline CDR1 is WSHSY and CDR2 is SAAADI. This CDR3 has 15 residues. V was pared by 10 bases and J by 1 base, with 13 bases of the junction left unmatched. The CDR3 here is CATRPGTTRSYEQYF. The CDR3 region has the DNA TGCGCCACGCGGCCCGGGACTACCCGATCCTACGAGCAGTACTTC.

This clonotype was seen only a few times. J is TRBJ1-1 and V is TRBV2, with 8 bases identical to TRBD1. CDR3 length: 17 residues. Germline lookup yields CDR1 SNHLY and CDR2 FYNNEI. With V trimmed by 6 bases and J by 1 base, 13 bases remained unmatched. The DNA for the CDR3 is TGTGCCAGCAGACCTGGGACAGGAGGAGGTGCGAACACTGAAGCTTTCTTT. It encodes CASRPGTGGGANTEAFF.

This clonotype was counted between two and nine times. J is TRBJ2-5 and V is TRBV10-3, with D possibly matching TRBD2 (6 bases). Germline lookup yields CDR1 ENHRY and CDR2 SYGVKD. The CDR3 is 14 amino acids. V was trimmed by 3 bases and J by 5 bases, leaving 13 bases between them. CDR3 sequence reads: CAISDPGGVETQYF. The CDR3 DNA sequence: TGTGCCATCAGTGATCCCGGCGGGGTGGAGACCCAGTACTTC.

In its sample, this clonotype was seen once. One end of the junction fails to match germline, which may point to a read error. The V gene is TRBV7-2, the J gene TRBJ1-5, with D possibly TRBD1 on 5 matching bases. The CDR3 extends over 13 amino acids. The germline gives CDR1 SGHTA, CDR2 FQGNSA. The CDR3 region is CASSLEGNQPQQF. CDR3 DNA: TGTGCCAGCAGCTTAGAGGGGAATCAGCCCCAGCAATTT.

This clonotype was counted only a few times. This chain connects TRBV6-2 or TRBV6-3 to TRBJ2-3, with unresolved D. The V end lost 6 bases, the J end lost 6 bases, and 7 bases lay between the germline ends. This CDR3 comprises 11 residues. CDR1 MNHEY and CDR2 SVGEGT come from the germline V gene. DNA of the CDR3: TGTGCCAGCAGCCACCTGGATACGCAGTATTTT. Its translation is CASSHLDTQYF.

This clonotype showed up just a few times. The J gene is TRBJ2-3, the V gene TRBV7-9; D gene unclear. V lost 5 bases and J lost 4, with 10 bases in between. Germline CDR1 SEHNR, CDR2 FQNEAQ (reference sequence). This CDR3 is 13 amino acids long. DNA for the CDR3: TGTGCCAGCAGCCTCCCCTGGGCAGATACGCAGTATTTT. Translated: CASSLPWADTQYF.

In the case of this clonotype: One end of the junction does not line up with germline, which may come from a read error. The chain carries TRBV2 and TRBJ2-6; D gene uncertain. Germline V gene sequence: CDR1 SNHLY, CDR2 FYNNEI. This CDR3 comprises 16 residues. CDR3 coding DNA: TGTGCCAGCAGGGAAGGACGCGACTCTGGGGCCAACGTCCTGACTTTC. Translating gives CASREGRDSGANVLTF.

The chain joins TRBV5-5 to TRBJ2-2, with D possibly being TRBD2 (6 bases). Trimming removed 2 bases from V and 5 bases from J, with 13 bases in between. From germline, CDR1 is SGHKS and CDR2 YYEKEE (reference sequence). The CDR3 is made up of 15 amino acids. Here the CDR3 reads CASSLRGSGTGELFF. Written as DNA, the CDR3 is TGTGCCAGCAGCTTACGGGGGAGTGGTACCGGGGAGCTGTTTTTT.

The table lists this clonotype with a few counts. The chain couples TRBV20-1 to TRBJ2-7; 9 bases are a match to TRBD1. J gave up 2 bases and V 4 bases, and 9 bases lay outside the gene matches. CDR1 is DFQATT and CDR2 is SNEGSKA in the germline V gene (reference sequence). The CDR3 is made up of 15 amino acids. The CDR3 DNA reads as TGCAGTGCTAACGACCGGGACAGGGTTACCTACGAGCAGTACTTC. This gives the protein CSANDRDRVTYEQYF.

J is TRBJ2-4 and V is TRBV4-2, with 7 bases aligning to TRBD1. Germline V gene lookup returns CDR1 LGHNA and CDR2 YNFKEQ. Trimming at V came to 1 base and at J to 5 bases, leaving 8 bases not matched to a gene. CDR3 length: 16 residues. CDR3 region: CASSQGQGLEENIQYF. For the CDR3, the DNA is TGTGCCAGCAGCCAAGGACAGGGCCTAGAGGAAAACATTCAGTACTTC.

There are a few counts of this clonotype. The chain carries TRBV5-1 and TRBJ1-1; TRBD1 is a possible D gene (5 bases). V lost 8 bases, J lost 2 bases, and 13 bases lay in between. Germline V gene lookup returns CDR1 SGHRS and CDR2 YFSETQ. The CDR3 length is 13 residues. CDR3 sequence reads: CASTGLINTEAFF. DNA of the CDR3: TGCGCCAGTACGGGGCTCATTAACACTGAAGCTTTCTTT.

There are many counts of this clonotype. The rearrangement joins TRBV12-3 or TRBV12-4 to TRBJ2-7; TRBD2 is a possible D gene (5 bases). The germline V and J ends were trimmed by 3 bases and 0 bases, with 12 bases remaining between them. The CDR3 is 15 residues long. CDR3 protein: CASSFSGMISYEQYF. DNA of the CDR3: TGTGCCAGCAGTTTCTCGGGGATGATCTCCTACGAGCAGTACTTC.

The chain couples TRBV6-5 to TRBJ1-1; 7 nucleotides align to TRBD1. The germline CDR1 and CDR2 sequences are MNHEY and SVGAGI. The junction had 8 bases not matched to a gene; V was cut back by 7 bases and J by 0 bases. This CDR3 region has 15 residues. The CDR3 bases are TGTGCCAGCACCACAGGGGAGGGGGTGAACACTGAAGCTTTCTTT. Translation gives CASTTGEGVNTEAFF.